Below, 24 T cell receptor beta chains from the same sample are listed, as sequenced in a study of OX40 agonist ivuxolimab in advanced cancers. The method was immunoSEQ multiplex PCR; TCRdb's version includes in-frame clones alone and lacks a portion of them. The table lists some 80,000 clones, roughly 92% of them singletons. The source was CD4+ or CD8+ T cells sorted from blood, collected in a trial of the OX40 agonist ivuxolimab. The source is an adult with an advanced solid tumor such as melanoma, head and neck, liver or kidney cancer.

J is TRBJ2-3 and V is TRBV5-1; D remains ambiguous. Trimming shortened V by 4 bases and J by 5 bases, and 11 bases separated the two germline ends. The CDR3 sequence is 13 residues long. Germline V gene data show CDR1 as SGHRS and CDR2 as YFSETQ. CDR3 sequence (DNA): TGCGCCAGCAGCGTCAGCACGTTAGATACGCAGTATTTT. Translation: CASSVSTLDTQYF.

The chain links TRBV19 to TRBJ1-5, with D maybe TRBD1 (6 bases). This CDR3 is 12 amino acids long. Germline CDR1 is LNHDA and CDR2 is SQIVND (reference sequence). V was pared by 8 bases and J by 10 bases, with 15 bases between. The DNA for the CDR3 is TGTGCCAGTGGGTACAGGGCTCAACCCCAGCATTTT. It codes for CASGYRAQPQHF.

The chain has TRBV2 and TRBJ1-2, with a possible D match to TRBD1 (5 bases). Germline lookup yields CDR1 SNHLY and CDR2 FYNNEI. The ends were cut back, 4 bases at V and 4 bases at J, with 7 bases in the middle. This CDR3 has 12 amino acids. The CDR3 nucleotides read TGTGCCAGCAGTGGGGACGGCTATGGCTACACCTTC. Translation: CASSGDGYGYTF.

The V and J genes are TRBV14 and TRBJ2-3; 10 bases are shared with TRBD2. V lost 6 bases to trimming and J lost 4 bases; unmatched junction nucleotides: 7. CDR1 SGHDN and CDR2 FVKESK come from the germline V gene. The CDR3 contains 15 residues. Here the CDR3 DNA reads TGTGCCAGCAGACCCTTAGCGGGAGGCCCAGATACGCAGTATTTT. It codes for CASRPLAGGPDTQYF.

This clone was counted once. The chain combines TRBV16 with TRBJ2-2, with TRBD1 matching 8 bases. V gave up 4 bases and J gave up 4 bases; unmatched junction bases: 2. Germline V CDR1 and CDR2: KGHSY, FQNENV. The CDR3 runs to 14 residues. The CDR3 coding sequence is TGTGCCAGCAGCCGGACAGGGACCACCGGGGAGCTGTTTTTT. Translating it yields CASSRTGTTGELFF.

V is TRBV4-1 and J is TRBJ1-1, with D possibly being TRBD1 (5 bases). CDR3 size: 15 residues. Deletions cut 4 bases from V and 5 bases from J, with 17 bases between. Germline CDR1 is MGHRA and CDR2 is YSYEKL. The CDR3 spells CASSRVSPEGTEAFF. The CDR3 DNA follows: TGCGCCAGCAGCCGAGTATCTCCCGAGGGGACTGAAGCTTTCTTT.

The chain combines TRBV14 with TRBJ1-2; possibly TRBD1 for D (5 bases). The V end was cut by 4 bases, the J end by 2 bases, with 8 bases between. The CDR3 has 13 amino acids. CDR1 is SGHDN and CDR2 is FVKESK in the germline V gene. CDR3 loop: CASSPQENYGYTF. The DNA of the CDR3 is TGTGCCAGCAGCCCACAGGAGAACTATGGCTACACCTTC.

The CDR3 DNA reads as TGTGCCAGCTCACTAAGTAGAGGAGGGTTGTCAGATACGCAGTATTTT. Translation: CASSLSRGGLSDTQYF. The gene calls are TRBV18 and TRBJ2-3; D perhaps matches TRBD2 (6 bases). This CDR3 is built from 16 residues. Germline V gene sequence: CDR1 KGHSH, CDR2 LQKENI. Trimming pared 4 bases from V and 4 bases from J, leaving 18 bases between.

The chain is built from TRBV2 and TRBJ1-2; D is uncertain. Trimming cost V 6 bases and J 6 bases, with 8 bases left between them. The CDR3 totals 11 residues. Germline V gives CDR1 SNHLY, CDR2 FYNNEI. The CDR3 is CASRGGNGYTF. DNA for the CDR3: TGTGCCAGCAGGGGAGGGAATGGCTACACCTTC.

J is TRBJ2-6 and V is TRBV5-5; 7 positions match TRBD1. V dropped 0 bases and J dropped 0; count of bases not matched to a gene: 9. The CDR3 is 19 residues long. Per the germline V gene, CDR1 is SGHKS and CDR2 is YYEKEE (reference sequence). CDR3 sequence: CASSLGPGGTFSGANVLTF. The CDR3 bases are TGTGCCAGCAGCTTGGGTCCAGGGGGTACTTTCTCTGGGGCCAACGTCCTGACTTTC.

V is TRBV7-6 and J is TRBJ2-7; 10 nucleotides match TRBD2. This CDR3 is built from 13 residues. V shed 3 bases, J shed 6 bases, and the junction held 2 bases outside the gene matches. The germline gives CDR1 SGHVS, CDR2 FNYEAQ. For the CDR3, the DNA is TGTGCCAGCAGCTTGGGGACTAGCGCCGAGCAGTACTTC. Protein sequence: CASSLGTSAEQYF.

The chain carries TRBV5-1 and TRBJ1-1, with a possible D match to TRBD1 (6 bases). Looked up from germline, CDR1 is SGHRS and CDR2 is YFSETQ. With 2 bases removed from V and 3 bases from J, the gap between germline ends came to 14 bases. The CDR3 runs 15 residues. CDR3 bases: TGCGCCAGCAGCTTCCCACAGGGTGGGGACACTGAAGCTTTCTTT. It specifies CASSFPQGGDTEAFF.

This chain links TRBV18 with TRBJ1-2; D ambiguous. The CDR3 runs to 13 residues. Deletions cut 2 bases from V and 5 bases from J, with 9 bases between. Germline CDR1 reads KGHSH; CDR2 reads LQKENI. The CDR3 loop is CASSPMPEYGYTF. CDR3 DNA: TGTGCCAGCTCACCAATGCCCGAGTATGGCTACACCTTC.

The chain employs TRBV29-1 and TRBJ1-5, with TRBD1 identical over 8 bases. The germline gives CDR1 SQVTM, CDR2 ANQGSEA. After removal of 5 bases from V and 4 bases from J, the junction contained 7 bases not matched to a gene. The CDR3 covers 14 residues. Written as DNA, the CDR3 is TGCAGCGTTAGACTGACAGGGGCTAATCAGCCCCAGCATTTT. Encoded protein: CSVRLTGANQPQHF.

The CDR3 reads CASSVGGTSPYEQYF. CDR3 coding DNA: TGTGCCAGCAGCGTAGGTGGAACCTCCCCCTACGAGCAGTACTTC. V is TRBV9 and J is TRBJ2-7; no reliable D call. CDR1 is SGDLS and CDR2 is YYNGEE in the germline V gene. The length of the CDR3 is 15 residues. V shed 0 bases and J shed 2 bases, with 12 bases lying between them.

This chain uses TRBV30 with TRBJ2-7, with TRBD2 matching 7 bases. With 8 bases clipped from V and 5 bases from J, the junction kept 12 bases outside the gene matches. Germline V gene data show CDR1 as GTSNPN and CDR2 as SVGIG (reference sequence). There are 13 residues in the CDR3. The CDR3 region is CARAGGKTHEQYF. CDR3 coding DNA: TGTGCCCGGGCCGGGGGGAAGACCCACGAGCAGTACTTC. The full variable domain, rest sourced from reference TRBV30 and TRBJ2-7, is SQTIHQWPATLVQPVGSPLSLECTVEGTSNPNLYWYRQAAGRGLQLLFYSVGIGQISSEVPQNLSASRPQDRQFILSSKKLLLSDSGFYLCARAGGKTHEQYFGPGTRLTVT.

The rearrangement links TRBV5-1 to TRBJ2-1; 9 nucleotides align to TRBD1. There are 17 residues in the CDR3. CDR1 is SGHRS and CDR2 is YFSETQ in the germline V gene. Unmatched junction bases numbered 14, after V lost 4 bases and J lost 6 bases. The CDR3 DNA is TGCGCCAGCAGCAAGGGACCGACAGGGGGATTTACCAATGAGCAGTTCTTC. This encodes CASSKGPTGGFTNEQFF.

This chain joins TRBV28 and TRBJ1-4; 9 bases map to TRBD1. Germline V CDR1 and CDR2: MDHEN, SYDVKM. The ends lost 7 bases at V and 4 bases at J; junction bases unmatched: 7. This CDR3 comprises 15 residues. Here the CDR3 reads CASTRQGEYNEKLFF. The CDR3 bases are TGTGCCAGCACCCGACAGGGGGAATATAATGAAAAACTGTTTTTT. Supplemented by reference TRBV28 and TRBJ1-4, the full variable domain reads DVKVTQSSRYLVKRTGEKVFLECVQDMDHENMFWYRQDPGLGLRLIYFSYDVKMKEKGDIPEGYSVSREKKERFSLILESASTNQTSMYLCASTRQGEYNEKLFFGSGTQLSVL.

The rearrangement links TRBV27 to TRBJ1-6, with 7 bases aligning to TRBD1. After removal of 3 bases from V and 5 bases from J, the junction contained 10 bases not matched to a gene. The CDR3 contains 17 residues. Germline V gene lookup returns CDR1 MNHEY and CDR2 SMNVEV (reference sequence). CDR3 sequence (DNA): TGTGCCAGCAGTTTCCGACAGGGTGAGTGGGATAATTCACCCCTCCACTTT. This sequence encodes CASSFRQGEWDNSPLHF.

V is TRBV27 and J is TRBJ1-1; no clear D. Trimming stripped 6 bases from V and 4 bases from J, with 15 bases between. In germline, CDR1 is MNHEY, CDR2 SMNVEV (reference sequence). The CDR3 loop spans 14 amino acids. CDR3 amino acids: CASRSSVLGTEAFF. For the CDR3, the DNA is TGTGCCAGCAGGTCCAGTGTTTTGGGCACTGAAGCTTTCTTT.

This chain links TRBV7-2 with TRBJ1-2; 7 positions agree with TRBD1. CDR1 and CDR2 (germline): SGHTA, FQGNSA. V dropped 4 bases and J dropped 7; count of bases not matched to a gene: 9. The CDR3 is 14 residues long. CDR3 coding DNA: TGTGCCAGCAGCTATAGACAGGGAGGTGGTGGCTACACCTTC. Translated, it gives CASSYRQGGGGYTF.

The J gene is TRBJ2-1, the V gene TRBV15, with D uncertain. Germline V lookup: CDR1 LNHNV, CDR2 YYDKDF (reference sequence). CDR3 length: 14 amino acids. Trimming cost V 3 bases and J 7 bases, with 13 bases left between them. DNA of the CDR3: TGTGCCACCAGCAGTCGGGTTTCTTGGAATGAGCAGTTCTTC. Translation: CATSSRVSWNEQFF.

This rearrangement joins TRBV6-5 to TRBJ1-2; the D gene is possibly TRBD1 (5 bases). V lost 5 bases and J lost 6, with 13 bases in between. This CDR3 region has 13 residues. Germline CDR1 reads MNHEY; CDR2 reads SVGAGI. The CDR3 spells CASSPSGGNGYTF. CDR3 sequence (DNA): TGTGCCAGCAGTCCTTCGGGGGGGAATGGCTACACCTTC.

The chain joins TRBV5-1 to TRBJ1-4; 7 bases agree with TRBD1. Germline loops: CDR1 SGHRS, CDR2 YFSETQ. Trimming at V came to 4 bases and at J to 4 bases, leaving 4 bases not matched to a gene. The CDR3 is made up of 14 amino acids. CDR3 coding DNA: TGCGCCAGCAGCCTGGGGACAGTTAATGAAAAACTGTTTTTT. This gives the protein CASSLGTVNEKLFF.